The rows below give T cell receptor beta chains drawn from one sample of a study of CD8+ T cells in alopecia areata. Using immunoSEQ multiplex PCR, the repertoire was profiled, and TCRdb retains in-frame clones only, with some absent. The repertoire holds more than 90,000 clones, with around 64% as singletons. Sequenced material: CD4+ T cells sorted from blood. The receptor set was obtained from a human donor in good health. CDR3s include the opening cysteine and the closing phenylalanine or tryptophan. The order of the fields is V gene, clone size, D gene, J gene, CDR3 protein, CDR3 DNA. The D gene is left open where the match is weak. Size values are once, few and many counts, or a class for expanded clones, and some rows have none.

TRBV19,NA,TRBD1,TRBJ1-1,CASSIPFAGTGDTEAFF,TGTGCCAGTAGTATCCCCTTCGCCGGGACAGGTGACACTGAAGCTTTCTTT
TRBV7-6,NA,NA,TRBJ1-6,CASSPNRNSPLHF,TGTGCCAGCAGCCCAAACAGGAATTCACCCCTCCACTTT
TRBV4-2,NA,NA,TRBJ1-2,CASSPYGPLQLNYGYTF,TGTGCCAGCAGCCCCTACGGACCGCTCCAACTGAACTATGGCTACACCTTC
TRBV6-5,few,NA,TRBJ2-7,CASSYGRKLYEQYF,TGTGCCAGCAGTTACGGCAGGAAGCTCTACGAGCAGTACTTC
TRBV10-3,NA,NA,TRBJ1-1,CAIGQTAQLNTEAFF,TGTGCCATCGGACAGACTGCACAATTGAACACTGAAGCTTTCTTT
TRBV7-6,few,NA,TRBJ2-7,CASSPGQTYEQYF,TGTGCCAGCAGCCCCGGACAGACCTACGAGCAGTACTTC
TRBV18,NA,NA,TRBJ2-6,CASSPRSPRGANVLTF,TGTGCCAGCTCACCACGCTCACCTCGGGGGGCCAACGTCCTGACTTTC
TRBV5-4,few,NA,TRBJ2-2,CASSLDVGELFF,TGTGCCAGCAGCTTGGACGTCGGGGAGCTGTTTTTT
TRBV7-6,few,NA,TRBJ1-4,CASSPDWGEKLFF,TGTGCCAGCAGCCCCGATTGGGGGGAAAAACTGTTTTTT
TRBV6-1,NA,TRBD2,TRBJ2-5,CASNRGGPRQETQYF,TGTGCCAGCAACCGGGGGGGGCCTAGGCAAGAGACCCAGTACTTC
TRBV29-1,few,TRBD1,TRBJ1-2,CSVGDRTYGYTF,TGCAGCGTGGGGGACAGGACCTATGGCTACACCTTC
TRBV4-1,once,TRBD1,TRBJ1-2,CASSHGTGVAVYGYTF,TGCGCCAGCAGCCACGGTACAGGGGTTGCAGTATATGGCTACACCTTC
TRBV18,few,TRBD1,TRBJ2-1,CASSPPDRGLTTEQFF,TGTGCCAGCTCACCACCGGACAGGGGCCTCACTACGGAGCAGTTCTTC
TRBV29-1,NA,TRBD1,TRBJ2-2,CSVAGTANTGELFF,TGCAGCGTTGCCGGGACAGCGAACACCGGGGAGCTGTTTTTT
TRBV5-1,NA,NA,TRBJ1-1,CASSLAFRAEVTEAFF,TGCGCCAGCAGCTTGGCCTTTCGGGCCGAAGTCACTGAAGCTTTCTTT
TRBV2,NA,NA,TRBJ2-5,CASSESVVGETQYF,TGTGCCAGCAGTGAATCTGTGGTCGGGGAGACCCAGTACTTC
TRBV29-1,NA,NA,TRBJ2-1,CSVEKWNEQFF,TGCAGCGTTGAAAAGTGGAATGAGCAGTTCTTC
TRBV9,few,NA,TRBJ1-3,CASSPRTEAAGNTIYF,TGTGCCAGCAGCCCTCGGACAGAAGCCGCAGGAAACACCATATATTTT
TRBV30,NA,NA,TRBJ2-7,CAWSVGGGSEQYF,TGTGCCTGGAGTGTGGGTGGAGGAAGCGAGCAGTACTTC
TRBV14,once,NA,TRBJ2-7,CASSQVPVGREQYF,TGTGCCAGCAGCCAAGTCCCAGTGGGGCGCGAGCAGTACTTC
TRBV29-1,NA,TRBD1,TRBJ2-1,CSVERGQGTDEQFF,TGCAGCGTTGAACGGGGACAGGGGACGGATGAGCAGTTCTTC
TRBV9,NA,TRBD1,TRBJ1-1,CASSPQGAQINTEAFF,TGTGCCAGCAGCCCACAGGGGGCACAAATCAACACTGAAGCTTTCTTT
TRBV5-1,NA,NA,TRBJ2-7,CASSLGQTSYEQYF,TGCGCCAGCAGCTTAGGACAGACCTCCTACGAGCAGTACTTC
TRBV5-4,NA,NA,TRBJ1-4,CASQRQGSTNEKLFF,TGTGCCAGCCAAAGGCAGGGGTCAACTAATGAAAAACTGTTTTTT
TRBV5-5,NA,TRBD1,TRBJ1-2,CASSLTGDYGYTF,TGTGCCAGCAGCTTGACAGGGGACTATGGCTACACCTTC
TRBV7-8,NA,NA,TRBJ2-3,CASSPDGSTDTQYF,TGTGCCAGCAGCCCGGACGGCTCCACGGATACGCAGTATTTT
TRBV30,NA,NA,TRBJ1-1,CAWSPSGATEAFF,TGTGCCTGGAGTCCTTCAGGGGCCACTGAAGCTTTCTTT
TRBV10-3,few,NA,TRBJ1-2,CAISESTRNYGYTF,TGTGCCATCAGTGAGTCGACCAGGAACTATGGCTACACCTTC
TRBV11-2,NA,NA,TRBJ2-4,CASSQIGQGLAKNIQYF,TGTGCCAGCAGCCAGATCGGTCAGGGGCTAGCCAAAAACATTCAGTACTTC
TRBV27,few,NA,TRBJ2-6,CASGVRGTGANVLTF,TGTGCCAGCGGGGTTAGGGGGACTGGGGCCAACGTCCTGACTTTC
TRBV9,NA,NA,TRBJ2-7,CASSVGEGLFSYEQYF,TGTGCCAGCAGCGTAGGAGAAGGGTTGTTCTCCTACGAGCAGTACTTC
TRBV25-1,NA,NA,TRBJ1-2,CASSDRVWSVGYGYTF,TGTGCCAGCAGTGACAGGGTTTGGTCCGTTGGCTATGGCTACACCTTC
TRBV7-9,NA,TRBD1,TRBJ1-4,CASGDRAGNEKLFF,TGTGCCAGCGGTGACAGGGCAGGGAATGAAAAACTGTTTTTT
TRBV2,NA,NA,TRBJ1-5,CASRRPQHF,TGTGCCAGCCGGAGGCCCCAGCATTTT
TRBV5-1,NA,TRBD1,TRBJ1-5,CASSFGTDNQPQHF,TGCGCCAGCAGCTTTGGGACAGACAATCAGCCCCAGCATTTT
TRBV29-1,NA,TRBD1,TRBJ2-5,CSAEDRGPKTQYF,TGCAGCGCCGAGGACAGGGGGCCGAAGACCCAGTACTTC
TRBV7-9,few,TRBD2,TRBJ2-5,CASSLEGLAEETQYF,TGTGCCAGCAGCTTAGAGGGACTAGCGGAAGAGACCCAGTACTTC
TRBV29-1,NA,NA,TRBJ1-1,CSVGDTLYTEAFF,TGCAGCGTTGGGGACACTCTGTACACTGAAGCTTTCTTT
TRBV5-1,NA,NA,TRBJ2-3,CASSSDSISTDTQYF,TGCGCCAGCAGTTCCGACAGTATCAGCACAGATACGCAGTATTTT
TRBV5-1,once,NA,TRBJ1-2,CASSLGQVEYTF,TGCGCCAGCAGCTTGGGACAGGTGGAATACACCTTC
TRBV9,NA,NA,TRBJ1-6,CASSADWGYNSPLHF,TGTGCCAGCAGCGCCGACTGGGGTTATAATTCACCCCTCCACTTT
TRBV6-1,NA,NA,TRBJ1-5,CASSHPSNQPQHF,TGTGCCAGCAGCCATCCCAGCAATCAGCCCCAGCATTTT
TRBV29-1,NA,NA,TRBJ2-7,CSVGPVPGKTSYEQYF,TGCAGCGTTGGCCCGGTCCCCGGTAAAACCTCCTACGAGCAGTACTTC
TRBV5-4,once,NA,TRBJ2-5,CASREQDEETQYF,TGTGCCAGCAGGGAGCAGGACGAAGAGACCCAGTACTTC
TRBV5-6,once,TRBD1,TRBJ2-5,CASSLLTGGGETQYF,TGTGCCAGCAGCTTGCTGACAGGGGGCGGAGAGACCCAGTACTTC
TRBV4-2,NA,TRBD2,TRBJ2-7,CASSQTLAGPNEQYF,TGTGCCAGCAGCCAGACCTTAGCGGGGCCCAACGAGCAGTACTTC
TRBV25-1,NA,NA,TRBJ2-1,CASNPDPVRFNEQFF,TGTGCCAGCAATCCTGACCCGGTCCGTTTCAATGAGCAGTTCTTC
TRBV30,NA,TRBD1,TRBJ1-2,CAWIRLQGAEGYTF,TGTGCCTGGATTCGGCTACAGGGGGCTGAGGGCTACACCTTC
TRBV5-1,NA,NA,TRBJ1-3,CASSLGDGGSGNTIYF,TGCGCCAGCAGCTTGGGGGACGGGGGCTCTGGAAACACCATATATTTT
TRBV27,NA,NA,TRBJ2-6,CASSPGGISSGANVLTF,TGTGCCAGCAGTCCAGGTGGAATCAGCTCTGGGGCCAACGTCCTGACTTTC
TRBV9,few,NA,TRBJ2-5,CASSVGGLPPKETQYF,TGTGCCAGCAGCGTAGGTGGACTTCCTCCTAAAGAGACCCAGTACTTC